What follows describes a single T cell receptor (beta chain). This entry belongs to a study of early T cells in non-severe SARS-CoV-2 infection. This CDR3 contains 15 residues. With V trimmed by 6 bases and J by 1 base, 4 bases remained unmatched. Germline V lookup: CDR1 SGHTA, CDR2 FQGNSA. TCRdb recomputed calls from the 5' RACE reads with MiXCR, one row per CDR3 protein. The sample contains approximately 73,000 distinct CDR3 sequences, over 9% of which appear only once. What was sequenced was whole blood. The gene calls are TRBV7-2 and TRBJ2-5; TRBD2 matches 11 bases. The receptor was isolated from an adult who was a healthcare worker with PCR-confirmed SARS-CoV-2 infection or an uninfected control (not recorded which). CDR3 residues: CASSLSGGAQETQYF. CDR3 nucleotides: TGTGCCAGCAGTCTTAGCGGGGGGGCCCAAGAGACCCAGTACTTC.